What follows describes a single TCR beta chain. This entry belongs to a study of T cells in Graves' hyperthyroidism and ophthalmopathy. Trimming left V 7 bases short and J 9 bases short, with 13 bases between. The germline V gene encodes CDR1 MDHEN and CDR2 SYDVKM. CDR3 size: 12 residues. Researchers amplified the TCR beta CDR3 regions from RNA transcripts. The HTBI primer set drove a first-round RT-PCR of the TCR CDR3. TCRdb reprocessed the multiplex PCR reads via MiXCR and lists one record per CDR3 protein. The sample carries about 510,000 distinct CDR3 sequences, approximately 49% recorded once. The chain combines TRBV28 with TRBJ1-5; maybe TRBD1 (5 bases). The sequencing sample was made of peripheral blood or thyroid tissue (not recorded which). This receptor was identified in an adult woman with Graves' disease, either hyperthyroidism or ophthalmopathy (not recorded which). Here the CDR3 reads CASKSGPGPQHF. CDR3 DNA sequence: TGTGCCAGCAAATCGGGACCGGGGCCCCAGCATTTT. The whole variable domain, filled in from reference TRBV28 and TRBJ1-5, reads DVKVTQSSRYLVKRTGEKVFLECVQDMDHENMFWYRQDPGLGLRLIYFSYDVKMKEKGDIPEGYSVSREKKERFSLILESASTNQTSMYLCASKSGPGPQHFGDGTRLSIL.